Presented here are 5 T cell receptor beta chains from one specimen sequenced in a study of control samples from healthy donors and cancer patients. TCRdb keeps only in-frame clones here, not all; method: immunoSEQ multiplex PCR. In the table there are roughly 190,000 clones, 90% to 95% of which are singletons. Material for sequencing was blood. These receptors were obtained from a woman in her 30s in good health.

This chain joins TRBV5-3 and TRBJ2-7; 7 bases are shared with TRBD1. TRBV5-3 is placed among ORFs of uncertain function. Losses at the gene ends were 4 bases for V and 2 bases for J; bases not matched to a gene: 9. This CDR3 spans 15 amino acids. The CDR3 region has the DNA TGTGCCAGAAGCCCCGACAGGGCCTCCCCCTACGAGCAGTACTTC. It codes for CARSPDRASPYEQYF.

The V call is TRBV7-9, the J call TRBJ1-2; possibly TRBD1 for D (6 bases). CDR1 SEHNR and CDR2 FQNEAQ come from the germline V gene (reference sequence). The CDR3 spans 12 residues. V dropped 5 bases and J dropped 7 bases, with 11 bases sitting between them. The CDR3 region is CASSLIRGGYTF. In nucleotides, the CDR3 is TGTGCCAGCAGCCTAATCAGGGGTGGCTACACCTTC.

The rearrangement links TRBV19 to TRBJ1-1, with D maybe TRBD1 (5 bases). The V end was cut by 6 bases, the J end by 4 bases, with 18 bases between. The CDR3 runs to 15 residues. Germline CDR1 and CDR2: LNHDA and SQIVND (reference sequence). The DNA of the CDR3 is TGTGCCAGTAGGCCGGCCGGGGGTTGGAGCACTGAAGCTTTCTTT. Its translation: CASRPAGGWSTEAFF. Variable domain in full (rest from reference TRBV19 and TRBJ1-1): DGGITQSPKYLFRKEGQNVTLSCEQNLNHDAMYWYRQDPGQGLRLIYYSQIVNDFQKGDIAEGYSVSREKKESFPLTVTSAQKNPTAFYLCASRPAGGWSTEAFFGQGTRLTVV.

The CDR3 protein is CASSQGLAGIQETQYF. CDR3 sequence (DNA): TGCGCCAGCAGCCAAGGACTAGCGGGAATCCAAGAGACCCAGTACTTC. V and J are TRBV4-1 and TRBJ2-5; 11 bases match TRBD2. CDR3 length equals 16 residues. CDR1 MGHRA and CDR2 YSYEKL come from the germline V gene. Trimming removed 1 base from V and 1 base from J; junction bases left unmatched: 2.

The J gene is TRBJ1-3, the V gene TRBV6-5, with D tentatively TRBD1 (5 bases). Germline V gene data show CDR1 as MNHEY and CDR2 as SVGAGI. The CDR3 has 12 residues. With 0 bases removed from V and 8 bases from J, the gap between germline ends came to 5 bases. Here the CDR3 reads CASSYSGDTIYF. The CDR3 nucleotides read TGTGCCAGCAGTTACTCAGGGGACACCATATATTTT.